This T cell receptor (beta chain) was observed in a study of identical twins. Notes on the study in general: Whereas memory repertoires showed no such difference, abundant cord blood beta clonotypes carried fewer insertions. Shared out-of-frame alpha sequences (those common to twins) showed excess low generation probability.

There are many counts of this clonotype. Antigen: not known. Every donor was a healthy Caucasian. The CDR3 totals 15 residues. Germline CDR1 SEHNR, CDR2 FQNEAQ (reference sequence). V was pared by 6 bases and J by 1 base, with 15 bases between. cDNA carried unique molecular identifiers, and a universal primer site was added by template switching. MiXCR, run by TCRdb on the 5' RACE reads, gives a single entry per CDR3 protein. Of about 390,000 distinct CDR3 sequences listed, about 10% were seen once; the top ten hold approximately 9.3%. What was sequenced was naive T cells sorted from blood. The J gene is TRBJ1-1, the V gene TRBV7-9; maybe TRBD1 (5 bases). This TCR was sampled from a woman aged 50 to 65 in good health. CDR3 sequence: CASSFSRGGNTEAFF. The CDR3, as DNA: TGTGCCAGCAGTTTTTCACGGGGGGGGAACACTGAAGCTTTCTTT.